This T cell receptor beta chain emerged from a study of T cells in localized non-small cell lung cancer. Whole-study results and caveats: Adjacent uninvolved lung had the highest clonality, suggesting focused antigen responses.

TCRdb's copy holds only in-frame clones and misses some; the assay was immunoSEQ multiplex PCR. The sample shows approximately 1,400 clones, around 29% of them seen only once. With V trimmed by 7 bases and J by 2 bases, 6 bases remained unmatched. In germline, CDR1 is LNHDA, CDR2 SQIVND (reference sequence). The CDR3 consists of 17 residues. Regarding this clone: No antigen is known for it.

V usage is TRBV19 and J usage is TRBJ2-2; 14 nucleotides agree with TRBD2. Material: normal lung tissue next to the tumor, obtained before any cancer treatment. The clonotype was recovered from a man aged 35 to 69 with stage I lung adenocarcinoma. The CDR3 sequence: CASKGGLAGENTGELFF. The CDR3 region has the DNA TGTGCCAGTAAAGGGGGACTAGCGGGAGAAAACACCGGGGAGCTGTTTTTT. Variable domain in full (rest from reference TRBV19 and TRBJ2-2): DGGITQSPKYLFRKEGQNVTLSCEQNLNHDAMYWYRQDPGQGLRLIYYSQIVNDFQKGDIAEGYSVSREKKESFPLTVTSAQKNPTAFYLCASKGGLAGENTGELFFGEGSRLTVL.